The T cell receptor (beta chain) under discussion was sequenced for a study of shared clonotypes between healthy human individuals (dated by TCRdb to the early 2020s). A note on the overall study: The cohort comprised two women and a few men aged 18 to 49 years. For each donor, CD4 naive and CD4 memory were each given three plates, CD8 naive was given two plates, and CD8 memory was given one plate. To estimate repertoire size and how much clonotype sharing occurs between individuals, the study deeply sequenced the blood TCR repertoires of several healthy adults. Libraries were prepared and TCR repertoires were sequenced by different laboratories using diverse techniques, in order to increase sequencing depth and limit assay-specific biases. Per donor, leukapheresis produced somewhere between about 0.8 and 9 billion PBMCs. What the work shows at the level of the full study, not this receptor alone: Approximately 5% of naive CD4, approximately 3.7% of naive CD8, approximately 2% of memory CD4, and approximately 0.4% of memory CD8 clonotypes were shared across several donors. Sampling was restricted to blood, and TCR repertoires in tissue are likely to differ from TCR repertoires in blood. Higher generation probabilities were observed for clonotypes shared by all four sorted-subset donors than for non-shared clonotypes. Pairwise subsampling indicated that sequencing depth was expected to affect the degree of clonotype sharing among donors. Because the study included a small number of donors, the genetic and exposure-history diversity represented was limited. Incomplete sequencing was indicated by rarefaction of sorted-subset datasets, despite the large sequencing depth. Naive subsets generally had larger estimated clonotype richness than memory subsets did.

CDR1 and CDR2 were assigned from the germline V gene (reference sequence) as GTSNPN and SVGIG. Trimmed from V: 3 bases; trimmed from J: 6 bases; junction bases lacking a gene match: 7. The CDR3 starts with the cysteine, ends with the phenylalanine, and has 15 residues. Just the 45-base CDR3 DNA is kept, in frame starting at base 1. Donors were healthy HIV-negative adults with no recently reported acute infections or vaccinations. Every donor was a Caucasian adult living in Nashville, Tennessee, USA. CD4+ T cells were enriched through magnetic negative selection, after which naive cells were positively selected on CD45RA and the remaining negative fraction served as the memory subset. Blood was collected by leukapheresis, and PBMCs were isolated by Ficoll-Histopaque density gradient centrifugation and then cryopreserved in liquid nitrogen vapor phase. Analytical flow cytometry was used to check the purity and quantity of each magnetically sorted T cell population. From each sorted fraction, genomic DNA was isolated and quantified by UV absorbance on a Nanodrop 2000c.

Concerning this clone itself: Its antigen specificity is not known. Per-base quality was not reported, and no clone a single base away is much larger than it.

Using the deep immunoSEQ assay, TCR CDR3 regions were amplified from genomic DNA by multiplex PCR. For each cell subset, the extracted genomic DNA was distributed evenly across all wells of several immunoSEQ 96-well plates, and each plate served as one replicate. For sorted subsets, each replicate PCR was loaded with 200 ng genomic DNA, equivalent to 32,000 or so T cell genomes. Purified libraries were measured with a Qubit 3.0 fluorometer, size-checked on a Bioanalyzer 2100, and measured again with the KAPA Library Quantification kit. Every immunoSEQ 96-well plate was sequenced on a dedicated single-read 150-cycle Illumina NextSeq 550 flow cell. As for the original processing: The immunoSEQ output contained only junctional sequences without quality scores, so filtering could not match that applied to full-length reads. To assign V/J genes and CDR3, sequences were annotated against IMGT germline references using PyIR, a Python wrapper for IgBLAST v1.9. Reads were removed for weak V/J assignments (E-value above 1e-6), missing CDR3, stop codons, out-of-frame junctions, or ambiguous translated residues. V3J clonotypes were defined as sequences sharing the same inferred V gene, J gene, and CDR3 amino acid sequence. Percentage overlap between repertoires was computed as shared unique clonotypes divided by the size of the smaller repertoire. Repertoire richness was assessed with RTK rarefaction, the Chao1 estimator, and Recon v2.1 estimates of unobserved clonotypes. For all TCRbeta clonotypes obtained by the gDNA method from a few donors, generation probabilities were computed with OLGA. TCRdb took this table from immuneACCESS and kept in-frame rearrangements with V and J called. Such tables lack part of the clones; where checked against another copy, unresolved V genes explain under half of the gap, and the rest is unexplained. For V, J and clone size, that table is used; D and trimming come from the DNA. The sample includes 950,000 to 1,200,000 clones, with approximately 75% observed a single time. The top ten clonotypes cover 0.7% to 0.95% of the sample.

The sequence joins TRBV30 to TRBJ1-3; 11 junctional bases match TRBD1. Sequencing was carried out using memory CD4+ T cells from PBMCs. What the cell subset or site label conveys for this sample: CD45RA-negative fraction. The sequence was obtained from a young man in good health. Some clones in this sample may be carry-over from other donors' samples. The CDR3: CAWSRTGGDLNTIYF. The DNA sequence is as follows: TGTGCCTGGAGCCGGACAGGGGGCGATTTAAACACCATATATTTT.